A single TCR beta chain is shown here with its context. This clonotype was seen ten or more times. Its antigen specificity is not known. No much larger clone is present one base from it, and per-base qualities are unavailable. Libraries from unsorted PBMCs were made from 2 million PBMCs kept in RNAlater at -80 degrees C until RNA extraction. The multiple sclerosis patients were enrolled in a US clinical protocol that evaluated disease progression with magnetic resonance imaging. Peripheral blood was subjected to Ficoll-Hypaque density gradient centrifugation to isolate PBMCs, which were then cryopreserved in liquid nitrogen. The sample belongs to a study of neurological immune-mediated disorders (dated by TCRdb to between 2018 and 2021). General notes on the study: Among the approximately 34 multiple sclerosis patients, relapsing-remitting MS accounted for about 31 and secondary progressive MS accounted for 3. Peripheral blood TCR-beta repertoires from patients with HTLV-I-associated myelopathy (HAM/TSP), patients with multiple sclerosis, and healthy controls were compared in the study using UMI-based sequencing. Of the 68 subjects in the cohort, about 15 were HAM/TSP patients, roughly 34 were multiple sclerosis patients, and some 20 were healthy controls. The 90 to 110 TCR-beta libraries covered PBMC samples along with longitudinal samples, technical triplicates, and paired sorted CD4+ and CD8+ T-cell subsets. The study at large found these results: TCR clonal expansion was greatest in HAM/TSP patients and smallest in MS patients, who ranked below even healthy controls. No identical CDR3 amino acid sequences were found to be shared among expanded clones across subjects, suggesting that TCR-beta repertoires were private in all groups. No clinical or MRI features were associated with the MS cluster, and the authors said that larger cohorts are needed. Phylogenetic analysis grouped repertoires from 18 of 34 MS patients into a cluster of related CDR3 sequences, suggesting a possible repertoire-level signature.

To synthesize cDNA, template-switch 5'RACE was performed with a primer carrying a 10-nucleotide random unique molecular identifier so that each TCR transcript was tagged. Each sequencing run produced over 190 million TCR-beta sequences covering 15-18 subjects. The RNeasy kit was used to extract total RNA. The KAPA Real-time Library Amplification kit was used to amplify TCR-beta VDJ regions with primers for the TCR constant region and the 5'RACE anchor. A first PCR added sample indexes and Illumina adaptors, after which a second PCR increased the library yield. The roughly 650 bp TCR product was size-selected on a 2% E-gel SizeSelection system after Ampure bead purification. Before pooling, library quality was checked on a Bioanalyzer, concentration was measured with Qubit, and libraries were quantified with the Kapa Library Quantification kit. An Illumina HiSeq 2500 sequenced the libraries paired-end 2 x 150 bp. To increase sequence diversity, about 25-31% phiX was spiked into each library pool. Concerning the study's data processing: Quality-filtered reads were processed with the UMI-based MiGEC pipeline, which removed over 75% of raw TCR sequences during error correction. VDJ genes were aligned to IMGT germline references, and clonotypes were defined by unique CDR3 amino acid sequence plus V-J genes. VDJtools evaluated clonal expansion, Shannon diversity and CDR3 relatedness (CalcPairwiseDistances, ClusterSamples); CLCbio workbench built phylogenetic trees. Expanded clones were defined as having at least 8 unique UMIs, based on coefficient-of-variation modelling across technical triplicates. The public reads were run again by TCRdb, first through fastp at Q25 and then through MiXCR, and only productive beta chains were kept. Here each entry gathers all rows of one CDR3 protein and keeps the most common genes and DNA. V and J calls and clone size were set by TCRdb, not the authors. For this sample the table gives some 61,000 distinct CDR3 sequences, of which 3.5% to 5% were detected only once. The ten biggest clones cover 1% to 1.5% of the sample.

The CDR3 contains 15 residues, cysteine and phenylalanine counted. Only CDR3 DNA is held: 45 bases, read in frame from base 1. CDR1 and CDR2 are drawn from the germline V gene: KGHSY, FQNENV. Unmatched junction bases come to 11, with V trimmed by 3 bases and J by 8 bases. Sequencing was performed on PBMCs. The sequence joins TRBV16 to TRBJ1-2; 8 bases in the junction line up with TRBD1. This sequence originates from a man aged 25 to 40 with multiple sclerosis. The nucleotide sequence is TGTGCCAGCAGCCATTCAGACAGGGGATCTTCGGGCTACACCTTC. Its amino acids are CASSHSDRGSSGYTF.